The present T cell receptor beta chain was sequenced within a study of CD8 T cells in ankylosing spondylitis. Study-level points and caveats: Disease-associated clones were CD8+ and fairly uncommon in peripheral blood. Blood of patients with ankylosing spondylitis appeared to be characterized by a TCR beta motif of several highly homologous variants. Clones linked to disease were reported to show significant enrichment in matched ankylosing spondylitis synovial fluid.

TCRdb passed the 5' RACE reads through MiXCR, listing each CDR3 protein once. Among just under 550,000 distinct CDR3 sequences listed, about an eighth were seen once. For this clonotype: Its antigen remains unidentified.

Germline-derived CDR1 and CDR2 are LGHDT and YNNKEL (reference sequence). The ends were cut back, 0 bases at V and 8 bases at J, with 14 bases in the middle. The CDR3 consists of 15 residues. The chain recombines TRBV3-1 with TRBJ2-1; D may be TRBD2 (6 bases). The sample consisted of blood, either unsorted or a sorted T cell fraction (not recorded which). This clonotype was sampled from a male donor with ankylosing spondylitis. DNA for the CDR3: TGTGCCAGCAGCCAAGATGTAAGCGGGTTATATGAGCAGTTCTTC. Translating it yields CASSQDVSGLYEQFF.